These T cell receptor beta chains were read from a single sample in a study of CD8+ T cells in alopecia areata. Method: immunoSEQ multiplex PCR; TCRdb's copy keeps in-frame clones and lacks some. There are more than 90,000 clones in the sample; 55% to 70% occur only once, and approximately 2.8% lies in the top ten. Sequenced input: CD4+ T cells sorted from blood. These receptors originate from a human donor in good health. Each CDR3 is given with its conserved first and last residue. Each record gives: V gene, D gene, clone size, J gene, CDR3 DNA, CDR3 protein. The D gene is left open where the match is weak. Not all rows give a size; the values are once, few, many and, for expanded clones, a class.

V: TRBV4-2; D: -; size: few; J: TRBJ2-6; DNA: TGTGCCAGCAGCCAAGATCGTCAGGGGCCTGGGGCCAACGTCCTGACTTTC; CDR3: CASSQDRQGPGANVLTF
V: TRBV5-1; D: -; size: -; J: TRBJ2-1; DNA: TGCGCCAGCAGTTACCTCCAGGGGATCAACAATGAGCAGTTCTTC; CDR3: CASSYLQGINNEQFF
V: TRBV5-1; D: -; size: -; J: TRBJ1-5; DNA: TGCGCCAGCAGCTTGGTAAGGGGAACGCTCCAGCATTTT; CDR3: CASSLVRGTLQHF
V: TRBV5-1; D: -; size: -; J: TRBJ2-3; DNA: TGCGCCAGCAGCCCCTGGGGCACAGATACGCAGTATTTT; CDR3: CASSPWGTDTQYF
V: TRBV30; D: -; size: -; J: TRBJ1-2; DNA: TGTGCCTGGAGTGTACGTTTGCGGGAAAGTATGAGCTACACCTTC; CDR3: CAWSVRLRESMSYTF
V: TRBV29-1; D: -; size: -; J: TRBJ1-4; DNA: TGCAGCGTTGCCACAGTTTACGGGGCGACTAATGAAAAACTGTTTTTT; CDR3: CSVATVYGATNEKLFF
V: TRBV18; D: TRBD1; size: -; J: TRBJ2-5; DNA: TGTGCCAGCTCACGAGGGGGCGAGACCCAGTACTTC; CDR3: CASSRGGETQYF
V: TRBV7-8; D: -; size: -; J: TRBJ2-5; DNA: TGTGCCAGCAGCTTAAATAGTCGGGAGACCCAGTACTTC; CDR3: CASSLNSRETQYF
V: TRBV5-1; D: -; size: -; J: TRBJ2-5; DNA: TGCGCCAGCAGCTCGGTCCTAGGGCCACAAGAGACCCAGTACTTC; CDR3: CASSSVLGPQETQYF
V: TRBV20-1; D: -; size: -; J: TRBJ2-7; DNA: TGCAGTGCTAGAGATGGCCTCGAGCAGTACTTC; CDR3: CSARDGLEQYF
V: TRBV12-5; D: -; size: -; J: TRBJ2-7; DNA: TGTGCTAGTGGTTTGGTCAGCTCCTACGAGCAGTACTTC; CDR3: CASGLVSSYEQYF
V: TRBV2; D: -; size: few; J: TRBJ1-2; DNA: TGTGCCAGCATCGCGGACCCCTCTGGTGGCTACACCTTC; CDR3: CASIADPSGGYTF
V: TRBV27; D: TRBD1; size: few; J: TRBJ1-1; DNA: TGTGCCAGCAATCGACAGGGCCCGAACACTGAAGCTTTCTTT; CDR3: CASNRQGPNTEAFF
V: TRBV2; D: -; size: -; J: TRBJ2-2; DNA: TGTGCCAGCACGGTCAGAGCCACCGGGGAGCTGTTTTTT; CDR3: CASTVRATGELFF
V: TRBV30; D: -; size: -; J: TRBJ1-2; DNA: TGTGCCTGGAGTACCCCTAGGGACTTCACCTTC; CDR3: CAWSTPRDFTF
V: TRBV5-1; D: -; size: -; J: TRBJ2-7; DNA: TGCGCCAGCAGCTTGGAAGGGGGGACCTACGAGCAGTACTTC; CDR3: CASSLEGGTYEQYF
V: TRBV30; D: TRBD1; size: -; J: TRBJ1-2; DNA: TGTGCCTGGGGCCCCCTCCGGACAGGATTCTATGGCTACACCTTC; CDR3: CAWGPLRTGFYGYTF
V: TRBV4-1; D: TRBD2; size: -; J: TRBJ2-3; DNA: TGCGCCAGCAGCCAACGGACTAGCGGGGGGGCCCCAGATACGCAGTATTTT; CDR3: CASSQRTSGGAPDTQYF
V: TRBV5-1; D: -; size: -; J: TRBJ1-1; DNA: TGCGCCAGCAGCTTGGTACCCTGGAACACTGAAGCTTTCTTT; CDR3: CASSLVPWNTEAFF
V: TRBV10-2; D: -; size: many; J: TRBJ1-5; DNA: TGCGCCAGCAACCCGACAGATAGCAATCAGCCCCAGCATTTT; CDR3: CASNPTDSNQPQHF
V: TRBV11-2; D: -; size: -; J: TRBJ2-7; DNA: TGTGCCAGCAGCTTAGGGAAGGGTTCGGAGCAGTACTTC; CDR3: CASSLGKGSEQYF
V: TRBV29-1; D: TRBD1; size: -; J: TRBJ1-2; DNA: TGCAGCGCAGACAGGGGTAATAACTATGGCTACACCTTC; CDR3: CSADRGNNYGYTF
V: TRBV30; D: -; size: -; J: TRBJ2-3; DNA: TGTGCCTGGGCGAACCCAGATACGCAGTATTTT; CDR3: CAWANPDTQYF
V: TRBV29-1; D: -; size: -; J: TRBJ1-2; DNA: TGCAGCGTTGAAGTTACCCGAGGCTACACCTTC; CDR3: CSVEVTRGYTF
V: TRBV9; D: -; size: -; J: TRBJ2-1; DNA: TGTGCCAGCAGCGTAATGTTGGGGGGGCCCTACAATGAGCAGTTCTTC; CDR3: CASSVMLGGPYNEQFF
V: TRBV5-4; D: -; size: -; J: TRBJ2-7; DNA: TGTGCCAGCAGCTTGGATAGAAGCCACGAGCAGTACTTC; CDR3: CASSLDRSHEQYF
V: TRBV5-1; D: -; size: once; J: TRBJ1-1; DNA: TGCGCCAGCAAAACAGGGATGAACACTGAAGCTTTCTTT; CDR3: CASKTGMNTEAFF
V: TRBV5-1; D: -; size: -; J: TRBJ2-6; DNA: TGCGCCAGCAGCCCCCAAGGTGCCCTCGGGGCCAACGTCCTGACTTTC; CDR3: CASSPQGALGANVLTF
V: TRBV4-1; D: TRBD1; size: -; J: TRBJ1-1; DNA: TGCGCCAGCAGCCAAGATGCGGGACAGGGACGCACTGAAGCTTTCTTT; CDR3: CASSQDAGQGRTEAFF
V: TRBV5-6; D: -; size: -; J: TRBJ2-7; DNA: TGTGCCAGCAGCCCGAAGGGGGGGGGATGGGAGCAGTACTTC; CDR3: CASSPKGGGWEQYF
V: TRBV5-1; D: TRBD1; size: -; J: TRBJ1-2; DNA: TGCGCCAGCAGCTGGGGGACAGGGGATTATGGCTACACCTTC; CDR3: CASSWGTGDYGYTF
V: TRBV13; D: -; size: -; J: TRBJ2-5; DNA: TGTGCCAGCAGCCGGAGGGGGGGCCAAGAGACCCAGTACTTC; CDR3: CASSRRGGQETQYF
V: TRBV9; D: TRBD1; size: few; J: TRBJ1-2; DNA: TGTGCCAGCAGCGCCGGGGACAGGGGCGGCTACACCTTC; CDR3: CASSAGDRGGYTF
V: TRBV27; D: TRBD1; size: -; J: TRBJ2-6; DNA: TGTGCCAGCAGTTTAGTGGGACAGGATCCTTCTGGGGCCAACGTCCTGACTTTC; CDR3: CASSLVGQDPSGANVLTF
V: TRBV7-9; D: TRBD2; size: few; J: TRBJ2-1; DNA: TGTGCCAGCAGCTTAGCTAGCGGGGGTTACAATGAGCAGTTCTTC; CDR3: CASSLASGGYNEQFF
V: TRBV10-3; D: -; size: -; J: TRBJ1-2; DNA: TGTGCCATCAGTGATCGGGGTCCTAACTATGGCTACACCTTC; CDR3: CAISDRGPNYGYTF
V: TRBV2; D: TRBD2; size: -; J: TRBJ2-5; DNA: TGTGCCAGCAGTTTTGCGGGGGGACAAGAGACCCAGTACTTC; CDR3: CASSFAGGQETQYF
V: TRBV5-1; D: TRBD1; size: -; J: TRBJ1-6; DNA: TGCGCCAGCACCCCGGGGGACAGGGACTCACCCCTCCACTTT; CDR3: CASTPGDRDSPLHF